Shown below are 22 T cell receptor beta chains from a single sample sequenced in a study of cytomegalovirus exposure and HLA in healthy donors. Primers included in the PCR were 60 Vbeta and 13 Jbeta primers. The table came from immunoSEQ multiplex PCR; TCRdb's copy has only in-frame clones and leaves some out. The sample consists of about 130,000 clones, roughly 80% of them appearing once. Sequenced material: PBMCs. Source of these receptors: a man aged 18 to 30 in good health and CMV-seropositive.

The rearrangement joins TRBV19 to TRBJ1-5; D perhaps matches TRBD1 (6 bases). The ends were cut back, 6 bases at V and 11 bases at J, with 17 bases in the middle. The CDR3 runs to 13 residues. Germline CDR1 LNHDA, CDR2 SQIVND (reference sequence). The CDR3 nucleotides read TGTGCCAGTAGCAGGGGTCCGGATGGGTCCCAGCATTTT. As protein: CASSRGPDGSQHF.

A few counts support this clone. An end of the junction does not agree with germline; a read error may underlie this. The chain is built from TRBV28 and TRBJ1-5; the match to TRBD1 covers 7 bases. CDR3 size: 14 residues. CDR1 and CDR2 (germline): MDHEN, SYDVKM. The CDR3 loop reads CSGGAGGSNQPQHF. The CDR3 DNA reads TGCAGCGGCGGGGCAGGGGGGAGCAATCAGCCCCAGCATTTT.

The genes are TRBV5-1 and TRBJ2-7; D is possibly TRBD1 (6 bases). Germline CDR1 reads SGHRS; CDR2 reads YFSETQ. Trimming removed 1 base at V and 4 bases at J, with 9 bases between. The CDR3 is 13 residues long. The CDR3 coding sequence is TGCGCCAGCAGCTTGAACAGGGTTTACGAGCAGTACTTC. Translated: CASSLNRVYEQYF. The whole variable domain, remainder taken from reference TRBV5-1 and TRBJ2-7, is KAGVTQTPRYLIKTRGQQVTLSCSPISGHRSVSWYQQTPGQGLQFLFEYFSETQRNKGNFPGRFSGRQFSNSRSEMNVSTLELGDSALYLCASSLNRVYEQYFGPGTRLTVT.

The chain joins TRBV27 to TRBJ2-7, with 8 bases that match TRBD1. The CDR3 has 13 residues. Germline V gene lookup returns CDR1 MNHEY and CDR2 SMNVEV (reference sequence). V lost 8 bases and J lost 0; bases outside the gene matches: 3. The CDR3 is CASGTGPSYEQYF. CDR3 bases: TGTGCCAGCGGGACAGGTCCCTCCTACGAGCAGTACTTC.

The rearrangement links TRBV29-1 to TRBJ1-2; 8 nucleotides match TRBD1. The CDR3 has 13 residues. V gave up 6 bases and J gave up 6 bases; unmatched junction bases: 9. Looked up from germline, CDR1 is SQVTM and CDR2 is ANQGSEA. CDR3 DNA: TGCAGCGTGGACAGGGACCTTCTCGATGGCTACACCTTC. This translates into CSVDRDLLDGYTF.

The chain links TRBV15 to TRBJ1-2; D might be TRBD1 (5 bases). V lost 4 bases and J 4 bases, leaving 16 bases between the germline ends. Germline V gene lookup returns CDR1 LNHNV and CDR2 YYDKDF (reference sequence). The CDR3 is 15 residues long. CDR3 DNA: TGTGCCACCAGCAACACAGGCGTTCGTTCCTATGGCTACACCTTC. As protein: CATSNTGVRSYGYTF.

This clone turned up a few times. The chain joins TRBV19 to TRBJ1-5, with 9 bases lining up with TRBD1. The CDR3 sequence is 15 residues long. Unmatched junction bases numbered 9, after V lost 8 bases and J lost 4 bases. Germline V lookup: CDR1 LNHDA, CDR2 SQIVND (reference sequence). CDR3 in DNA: TGTGCCAGTGGAGTACAGGGGGCGCGAAATCAGCCCCAGCATTTT. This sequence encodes CASGVQGARNQPQHF.

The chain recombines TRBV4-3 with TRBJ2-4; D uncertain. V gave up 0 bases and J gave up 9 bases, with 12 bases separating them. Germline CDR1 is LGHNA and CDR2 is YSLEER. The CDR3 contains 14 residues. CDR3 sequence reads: CASSQDSRSGIQYF. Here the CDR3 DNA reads TGCGCCAGCAGCCAAGATTCCCGATCCGGCATTCAGTACTTC.

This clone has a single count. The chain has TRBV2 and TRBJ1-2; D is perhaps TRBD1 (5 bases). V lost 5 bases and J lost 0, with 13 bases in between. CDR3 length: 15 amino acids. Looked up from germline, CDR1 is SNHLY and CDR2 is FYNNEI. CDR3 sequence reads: CASSQTTVTNYGYTF. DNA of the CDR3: TGTGCCAGCAGTCAAACGACAGTAACTAACTATGGCTACACCTTC.

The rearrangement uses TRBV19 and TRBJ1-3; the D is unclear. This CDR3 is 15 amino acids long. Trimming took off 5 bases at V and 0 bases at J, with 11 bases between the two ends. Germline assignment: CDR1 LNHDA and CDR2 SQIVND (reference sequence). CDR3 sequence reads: CASSPPTASGNTIYF. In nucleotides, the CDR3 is TGTGCCAGTAGTCCACCAACAGCCTCTGGAAACACCATATATTTT. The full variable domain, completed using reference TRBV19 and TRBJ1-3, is DGGITQSPKYLFRKEGQNVTLSCEQNLNHDAMYWYRQDPGQGLRLIYYSQIVNDFQKGDIAEGYSVSREKKESFPLTVTSAQKNPTAFYLCASSPPTASGNTIYFGEGSWLTVV.

In DNA form, the CDR3 reads TGCGCCAGCAGCCAAGAAGGGGTACGCGAGTGGGGCCGGGATGAGCAGTTCTTC. It encodes CASSQEGVREWGRDEQFF. The chain joins TRBV4-1 to TRBJ2-1; possible D gene TRBD1, 5 bases. Germline assignment: CDR1 MGHRA and CDR2 YSYEKL. Trimming removed 0 bases from V and 8 bases from J, with 23 bases in between. This CDR3 is 18 amino acids long.

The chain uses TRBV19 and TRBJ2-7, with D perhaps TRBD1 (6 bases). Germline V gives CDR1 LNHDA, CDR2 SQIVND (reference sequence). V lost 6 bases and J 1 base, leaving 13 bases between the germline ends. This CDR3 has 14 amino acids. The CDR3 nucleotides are TGTGCCAGTAGGGACCGGACAGATTCCTACGAGCAGTACTTC. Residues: CASRDRTDSYEQYF. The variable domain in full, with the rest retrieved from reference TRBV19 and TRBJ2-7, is DGGITQSPKYLFRKEGQNVTLSCEQNLNHDAMYWYRQDPGQGLRLIYYSQIVNDFQKGDIAEGYSVSREKKESFPLTVTSAQKNPTAFYLCASRDRTDSYEQYFGPGTRLTVT.

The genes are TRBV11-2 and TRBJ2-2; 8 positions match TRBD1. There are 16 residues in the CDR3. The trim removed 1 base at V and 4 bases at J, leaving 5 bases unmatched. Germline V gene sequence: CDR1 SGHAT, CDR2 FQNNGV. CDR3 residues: CASSLVAGGGTGELFF. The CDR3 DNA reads TGTGCCAGCAGCTTAGTGGCAGGGGGCGGCACCGGGGAGCTGTTTTTT.

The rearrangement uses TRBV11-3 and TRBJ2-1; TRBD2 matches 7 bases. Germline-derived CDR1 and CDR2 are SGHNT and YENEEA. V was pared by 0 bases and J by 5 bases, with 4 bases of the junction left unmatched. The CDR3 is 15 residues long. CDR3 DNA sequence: TGTGCCAGCAGCTTAGAGGGACTACCAGACAATGAGCAGTTCTTC. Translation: CASSLEGLPDNEQFF.

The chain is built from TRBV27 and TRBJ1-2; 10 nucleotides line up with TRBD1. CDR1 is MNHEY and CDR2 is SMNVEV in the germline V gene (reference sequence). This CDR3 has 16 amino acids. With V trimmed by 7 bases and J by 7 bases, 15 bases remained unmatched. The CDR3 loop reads CASNFDRGQSTRGYTF. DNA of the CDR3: TGTGCCAGCAATTTCGACAGGGGGCAGTCTACCCGTGGCTACACCTTC.

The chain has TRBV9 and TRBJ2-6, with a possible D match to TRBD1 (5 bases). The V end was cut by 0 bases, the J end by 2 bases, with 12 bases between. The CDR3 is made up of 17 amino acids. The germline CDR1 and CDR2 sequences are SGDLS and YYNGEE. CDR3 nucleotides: TGTGCCAGCAGCGTAGAGTCGTGGGGCGCTGGGGCCAACGTCCTGACTTTC. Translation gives CASSVESWGAGANVLTF.

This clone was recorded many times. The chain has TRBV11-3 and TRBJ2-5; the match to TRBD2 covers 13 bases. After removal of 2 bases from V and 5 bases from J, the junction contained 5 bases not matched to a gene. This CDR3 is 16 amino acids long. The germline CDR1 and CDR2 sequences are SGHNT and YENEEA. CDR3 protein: CASSLRTSGGGETQYF. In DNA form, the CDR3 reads TGTGCCAGCAGCTTAAGGACTAGCGGGGGCGGCGAGACCCAGTACTTC.

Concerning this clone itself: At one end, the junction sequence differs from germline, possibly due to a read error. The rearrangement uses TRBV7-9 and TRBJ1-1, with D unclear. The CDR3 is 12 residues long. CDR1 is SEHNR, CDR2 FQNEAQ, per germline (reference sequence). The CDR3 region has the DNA TGTTCCAGCAGCTTCATGAACACTGAAGCTTTCTTT. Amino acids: CSSSFMNTEAFF.

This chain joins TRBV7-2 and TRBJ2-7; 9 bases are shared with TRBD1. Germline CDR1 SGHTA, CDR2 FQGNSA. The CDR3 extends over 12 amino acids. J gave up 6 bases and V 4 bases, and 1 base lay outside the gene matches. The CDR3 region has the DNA TGTGCCAGCAGCTCGACAGGGGGCGAGCAGTACTTC. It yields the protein CASSSTGGEQYF.

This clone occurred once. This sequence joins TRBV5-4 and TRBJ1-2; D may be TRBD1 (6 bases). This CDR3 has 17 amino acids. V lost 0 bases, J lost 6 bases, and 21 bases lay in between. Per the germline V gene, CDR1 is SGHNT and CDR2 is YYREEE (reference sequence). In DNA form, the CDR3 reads TGTGCCAGCAGCTTGGTGGTCCACGGGGGGGGGCAGGATGGCTACACCTTC. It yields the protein CASSLVVHGGGQDGYTF.

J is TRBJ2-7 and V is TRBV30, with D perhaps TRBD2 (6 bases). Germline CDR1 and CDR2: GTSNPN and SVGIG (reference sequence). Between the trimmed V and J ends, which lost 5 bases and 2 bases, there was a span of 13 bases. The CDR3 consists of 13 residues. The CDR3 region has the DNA TGTGCCTGGGTGGGGGGACGTACCTACGAGCAGTACTTC. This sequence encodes CAWVGGRTYEQYF. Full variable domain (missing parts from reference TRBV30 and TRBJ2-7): SQTIHQWPATLVQPVGSPLSLECTVEGTSNPNLYWYRQAAGRGLQLLFYSVGIGQISSEVPQNLSASRPQDRQFILSSKKLLLSDSGFYLCAWVGGRTYEQYFGPGTRLTVT.

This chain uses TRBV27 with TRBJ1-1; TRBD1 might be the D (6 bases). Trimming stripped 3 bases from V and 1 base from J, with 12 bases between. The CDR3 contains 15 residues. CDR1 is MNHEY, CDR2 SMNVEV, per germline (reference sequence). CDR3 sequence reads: CASSLSRGGNTEAFF. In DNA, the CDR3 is TGTGCCAGCAGTTTGTCCAGGGGTGGGAACACTGAAGCTTTCTTT.